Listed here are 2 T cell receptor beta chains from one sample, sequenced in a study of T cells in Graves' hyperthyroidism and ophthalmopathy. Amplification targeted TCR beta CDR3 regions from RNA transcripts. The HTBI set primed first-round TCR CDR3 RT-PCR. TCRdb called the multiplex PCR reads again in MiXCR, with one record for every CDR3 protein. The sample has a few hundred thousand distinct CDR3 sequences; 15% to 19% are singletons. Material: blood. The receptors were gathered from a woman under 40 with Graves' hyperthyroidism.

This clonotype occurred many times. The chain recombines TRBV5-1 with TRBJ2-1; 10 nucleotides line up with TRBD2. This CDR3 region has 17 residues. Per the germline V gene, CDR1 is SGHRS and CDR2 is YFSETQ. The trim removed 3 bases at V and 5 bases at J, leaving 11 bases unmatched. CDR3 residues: CASSSGLTSGTNNEQFF. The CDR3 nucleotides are TGCGCCAGCAGCTCGGGTCTCACTAGCGGGACTAACAATGAGCAGTTCTTC.

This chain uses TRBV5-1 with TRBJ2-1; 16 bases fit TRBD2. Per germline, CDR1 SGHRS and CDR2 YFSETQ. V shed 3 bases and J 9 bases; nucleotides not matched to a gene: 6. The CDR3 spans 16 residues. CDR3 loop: CASSWGLAGGRGEQFF. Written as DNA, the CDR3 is TGCGCCAGCAGCTGGGGACTAGCGGGAGGGAGGGGTGAGCAGTTCTTC. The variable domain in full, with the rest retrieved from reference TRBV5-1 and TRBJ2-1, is KAGVTQTPRYLIKTRGQQVTLSCSPISGHRSVSWYQQTPGQGLQFLFEYFSETQRNKGNFPGRFSGRQFSNSRSEMNVSTLELGDSALYLCASSWGLAGGRGEQFFGPGTRLTVL.